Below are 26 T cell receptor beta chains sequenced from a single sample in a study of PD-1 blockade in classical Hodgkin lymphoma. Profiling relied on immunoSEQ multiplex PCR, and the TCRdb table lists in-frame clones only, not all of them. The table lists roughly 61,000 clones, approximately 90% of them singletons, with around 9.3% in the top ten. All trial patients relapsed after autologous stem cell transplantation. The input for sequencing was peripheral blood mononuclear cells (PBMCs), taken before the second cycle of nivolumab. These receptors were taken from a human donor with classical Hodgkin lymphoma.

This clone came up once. The CDR3 nucleotides read TGTGCCAGCAGCGCGACTAGCGGGGGGGCTGGCGAGCAGTACTTC. Amino acids: CASSATSGGAGEQYF. The V gene is TRBV7-6, the J gene TRBJ2-7, with 14 bases fitting TRBD2. Germline assignment: CDR1 SGHVS and CDR2 FNYEAQ. The CDR3 loop spans 15 amino acids. Trimming cost V 5 bases and J 6 bases; bases outside gene matches: 6.

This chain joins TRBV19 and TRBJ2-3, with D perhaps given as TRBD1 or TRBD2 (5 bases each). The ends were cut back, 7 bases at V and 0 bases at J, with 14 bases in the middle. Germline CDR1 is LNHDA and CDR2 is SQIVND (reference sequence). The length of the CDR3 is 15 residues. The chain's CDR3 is CASTEGLVSTDTQYF. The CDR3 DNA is TGTGCCAGTACCGAGGGGCTAGTTAGCACAGATACGCAGTATTTT. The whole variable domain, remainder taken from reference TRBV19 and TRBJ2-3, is DGGITQSPKYLFRKEGQNVTLSCEQNLNHDAMYWYRQDPGQGLRLIYYSQIVNDFQKGDIAEGYSVSREKKESFPLTVTSAQKNPTAFYLCASTEGLVSTDTQYFGPGTRLTVL.

The CDR3 sequence is CASSPGTGWYEQYF. In nucleotides, the CDR3 is TGCGCCAGCAGCCCAGGGACAGGGTGGTACGAGCAGTACTTC. The chain joins TRBV4-3 to TRBJ2-7, with TRBD1 matching 9 bases. Germline CDR1 LGHNA, CDR2 YSLEER. J was trimmed by 4 bases and V by 4 bases; bases with no gene match: 5. The CDR3 loop spans 14 amino acids.

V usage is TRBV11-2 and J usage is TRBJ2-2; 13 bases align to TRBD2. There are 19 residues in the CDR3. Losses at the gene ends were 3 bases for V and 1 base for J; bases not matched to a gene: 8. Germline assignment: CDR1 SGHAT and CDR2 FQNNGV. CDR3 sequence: CASSFPGLAGSVNTGELFF. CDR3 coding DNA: TGTGCCAGCAGCTTCCCGGGACTAGCGGGATCGGTGAACACCGGGGAGCTGTTTTTT.

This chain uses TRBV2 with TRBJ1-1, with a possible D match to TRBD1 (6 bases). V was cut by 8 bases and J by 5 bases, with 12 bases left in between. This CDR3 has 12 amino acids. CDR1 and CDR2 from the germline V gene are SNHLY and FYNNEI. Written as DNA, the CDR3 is TGTGCCAGCGGGGCGGGGGCGACTGAAGCTTTCTTT. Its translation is CASGAGATEAFF.

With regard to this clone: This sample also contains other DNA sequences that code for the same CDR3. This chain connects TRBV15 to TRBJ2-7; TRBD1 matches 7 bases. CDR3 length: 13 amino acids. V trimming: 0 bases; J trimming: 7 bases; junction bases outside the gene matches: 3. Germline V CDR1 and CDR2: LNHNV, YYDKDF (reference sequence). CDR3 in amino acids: CATSRDRGREQYF. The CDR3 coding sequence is TGTGCCACCAGCAGAGATAGGGGGCGAGAGCAGTACTTC.

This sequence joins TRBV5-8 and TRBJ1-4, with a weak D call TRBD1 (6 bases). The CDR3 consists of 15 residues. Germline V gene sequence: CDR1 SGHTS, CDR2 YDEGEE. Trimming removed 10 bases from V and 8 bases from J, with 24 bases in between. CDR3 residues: CAPRRQDYPWEKLFF. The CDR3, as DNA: TGTGCCCCACGTCGACAGGACTACCCTTGGGAAAAACTGTTTTTT.

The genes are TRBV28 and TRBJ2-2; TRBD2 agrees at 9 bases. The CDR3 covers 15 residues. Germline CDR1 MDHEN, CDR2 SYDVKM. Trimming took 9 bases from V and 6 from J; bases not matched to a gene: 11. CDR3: CASRSGSRNAGELFF. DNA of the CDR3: TGTGCCAGTCGTAGCGGGAGTCGGAATGCCGGGGAGCTGTTTTTT.

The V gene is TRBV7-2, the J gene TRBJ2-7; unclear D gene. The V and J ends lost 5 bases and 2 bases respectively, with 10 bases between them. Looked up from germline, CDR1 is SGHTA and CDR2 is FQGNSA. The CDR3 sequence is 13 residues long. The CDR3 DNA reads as TGTGCCAGCAGCCCGGATATGGCCTACGAGCAGTACTTC. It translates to CASSPDMAYEQYF.

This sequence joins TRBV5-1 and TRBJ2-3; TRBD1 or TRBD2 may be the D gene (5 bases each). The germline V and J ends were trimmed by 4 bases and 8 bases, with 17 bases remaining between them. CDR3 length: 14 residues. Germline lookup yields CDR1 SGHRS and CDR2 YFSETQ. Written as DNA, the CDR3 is TGCGCCAGCAGCCCCGAGGCTGGGGGTAGTACGCAGTATTTT. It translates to CASSPEAGGSTQYF.

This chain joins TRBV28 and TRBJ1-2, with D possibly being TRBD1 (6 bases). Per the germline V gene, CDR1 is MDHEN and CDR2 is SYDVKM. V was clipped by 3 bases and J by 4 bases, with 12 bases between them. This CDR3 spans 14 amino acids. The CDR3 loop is CASSLSSTGYGYTF. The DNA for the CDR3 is TGTGCCAGCAGTTTGTCTTCGACAGGCTATGGCTACACCTTC.

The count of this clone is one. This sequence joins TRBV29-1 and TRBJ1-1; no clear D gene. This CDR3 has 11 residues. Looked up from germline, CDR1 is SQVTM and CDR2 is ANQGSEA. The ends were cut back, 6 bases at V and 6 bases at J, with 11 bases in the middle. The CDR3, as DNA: TGCAGCGTCGGGAGGAGTGCTGAAGCTTTCTTT. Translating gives CSVGRSAEAFF. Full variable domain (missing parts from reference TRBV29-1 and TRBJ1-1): SAVISQKPSRDICQRGTSLTIQCQVDSQVTMMFWYRQQPGQSLTLIATANQGSEATYESGFVIDKFPISRPNLTFSTLTVSNMSPEDSSIYLCSVGRSAEAFFGQGTRLTVV.

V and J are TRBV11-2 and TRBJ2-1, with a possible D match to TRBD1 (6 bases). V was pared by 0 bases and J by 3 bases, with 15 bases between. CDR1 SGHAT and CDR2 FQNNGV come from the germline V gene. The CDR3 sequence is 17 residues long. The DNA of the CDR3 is TGTGCCAGCAGCTTAGATCATGAGACAGGTGTCTACAATGAGCAGTTCTTC. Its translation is CASSLDHETGVYNEQFF.

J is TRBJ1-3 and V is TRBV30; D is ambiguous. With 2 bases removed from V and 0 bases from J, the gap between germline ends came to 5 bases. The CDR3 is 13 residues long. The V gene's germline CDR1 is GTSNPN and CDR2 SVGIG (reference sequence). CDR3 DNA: TGTGCCTGGAGTTCCATCTCTGGAAACACCATATATTTT. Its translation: CAWSSISGNTIYF.

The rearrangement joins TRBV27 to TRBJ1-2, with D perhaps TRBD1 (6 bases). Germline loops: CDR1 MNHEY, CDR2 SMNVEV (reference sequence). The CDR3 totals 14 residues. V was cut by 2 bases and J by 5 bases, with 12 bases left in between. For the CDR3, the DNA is TGTGCCAGCAGTTTAAGGGGGGGAGGGTATGGCTACACCTTC. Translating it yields CASSLRGGGYGYTF.

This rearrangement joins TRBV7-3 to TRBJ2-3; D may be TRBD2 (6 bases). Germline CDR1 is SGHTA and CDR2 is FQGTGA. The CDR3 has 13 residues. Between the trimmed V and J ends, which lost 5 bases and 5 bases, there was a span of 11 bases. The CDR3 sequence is CASSPRRGDTQYF. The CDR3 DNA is TGTGCCAGCAGCCCGAGGAGGGGAGATACGCAGTATTTT. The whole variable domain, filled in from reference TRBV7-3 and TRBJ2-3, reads GAGVSQTPSNKVTEKGKYVELRCDPISGHTALYWYRQSLGQGPEFLIYFQGTGAADDSGLPNDRFFAVRPEGSVSTLKIQRTERGDSAVYLCASSPRRGDTQYFGPGTRLTVL.

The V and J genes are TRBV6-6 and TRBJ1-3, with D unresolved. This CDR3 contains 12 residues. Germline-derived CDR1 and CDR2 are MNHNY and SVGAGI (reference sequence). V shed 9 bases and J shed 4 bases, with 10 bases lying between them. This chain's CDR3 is CASFGLGNTIYF. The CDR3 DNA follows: TGTGCCAGTTTCGGTTTGGGAAACACCATATATTTT.

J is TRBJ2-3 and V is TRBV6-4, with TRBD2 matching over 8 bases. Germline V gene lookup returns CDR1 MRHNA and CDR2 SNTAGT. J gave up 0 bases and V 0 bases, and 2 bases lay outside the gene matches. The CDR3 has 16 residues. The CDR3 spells CASSDSQRESTDTQYF. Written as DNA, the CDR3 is TGTGCCAGCAGTGACTCTCAGCGGGAGAGCACAGATACGCAGTATTTT.

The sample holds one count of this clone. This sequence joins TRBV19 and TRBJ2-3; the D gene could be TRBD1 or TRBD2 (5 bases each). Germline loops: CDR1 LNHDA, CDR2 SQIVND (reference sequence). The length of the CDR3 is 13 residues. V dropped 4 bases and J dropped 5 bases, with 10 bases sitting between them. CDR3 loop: CASSTVGGDTQYF. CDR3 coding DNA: TGTGCCAGTAGTACTGTTGGGGGAGATACGCAGTATTTT.

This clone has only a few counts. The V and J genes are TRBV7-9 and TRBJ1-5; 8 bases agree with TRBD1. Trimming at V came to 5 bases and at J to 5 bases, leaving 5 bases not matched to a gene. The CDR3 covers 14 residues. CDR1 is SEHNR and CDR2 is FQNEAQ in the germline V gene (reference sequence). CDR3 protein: CASSPGQGDQPQHF. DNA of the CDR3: TGTGCCAGCAGCCCAGGACAGGGAGATCAGCCCCAGCATTTT.

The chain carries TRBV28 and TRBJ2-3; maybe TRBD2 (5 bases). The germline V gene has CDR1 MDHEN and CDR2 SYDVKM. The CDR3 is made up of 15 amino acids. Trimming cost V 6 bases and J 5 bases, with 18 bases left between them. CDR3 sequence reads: CASSSSPDWGDTQYF. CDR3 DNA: TGTGCCAGCAGCTCCTCGCCGGACTGGGGAGATACGCAGTATTTT.

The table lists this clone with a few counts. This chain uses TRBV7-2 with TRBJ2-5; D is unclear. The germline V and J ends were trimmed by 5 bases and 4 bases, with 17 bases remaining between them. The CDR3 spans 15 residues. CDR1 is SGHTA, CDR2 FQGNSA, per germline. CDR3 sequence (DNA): TGTGCCAGCAGCCAAAGACGAAGCTGGATAGAGACCCAGTACTTC. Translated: CASSQRRSWIETQYF.

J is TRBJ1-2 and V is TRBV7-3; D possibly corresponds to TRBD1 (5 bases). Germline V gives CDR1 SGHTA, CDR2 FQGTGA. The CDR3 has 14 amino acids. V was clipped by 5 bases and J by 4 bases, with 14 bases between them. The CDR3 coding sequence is TGTGCCAGCAGCCCAGATGACAGAGGCTATGGCTACACCTTC. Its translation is CASSPDDRGYGYTF.

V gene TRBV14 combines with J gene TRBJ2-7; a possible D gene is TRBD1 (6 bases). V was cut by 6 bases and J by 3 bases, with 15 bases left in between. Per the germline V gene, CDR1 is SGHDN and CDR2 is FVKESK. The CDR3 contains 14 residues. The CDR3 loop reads CASRGRGVYYEQYF. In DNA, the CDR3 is TGTGCCAGCAGGGGCAGGGGCGTCTACTACGAGCAGTACTTC.

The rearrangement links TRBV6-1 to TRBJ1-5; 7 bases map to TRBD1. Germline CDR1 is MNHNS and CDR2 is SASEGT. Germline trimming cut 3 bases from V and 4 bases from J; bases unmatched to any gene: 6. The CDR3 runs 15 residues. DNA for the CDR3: TGTGCCAGCAGTGATTGGGGACAGCTAAATCAGCCCCAGCATTTT. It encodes CASSDWGQLNQPQHF.

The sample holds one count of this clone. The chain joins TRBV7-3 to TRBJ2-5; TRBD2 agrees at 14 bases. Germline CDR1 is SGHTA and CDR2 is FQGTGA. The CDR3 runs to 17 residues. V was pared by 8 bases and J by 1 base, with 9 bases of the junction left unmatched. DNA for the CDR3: TGTGCCAGCCGCGCGGGACTAGCGGGGGTCCTCCAAGAGACCCAGTACTTC. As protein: CASRAGLAGVLQETQYF.